The TCR beta chain described here comes from a study of shared clonotypes between healthy human individuals. The assay was immunoSEQ multiplex PCR, and TCRdb's table has in-frame clones only and misses some. This sample has roughly 650,000 clones, with 90% to 97% found just once. Only CD45RO-negative cells positively selected for CCR7 counted as naive CD8 cells, so terminally differentiated effector memory CD45RA+ cells were excluded. This clone was found a few times. Germline CDR1 and CDR2: LNHDA and SQIVND (reference sequence). V was cut by 7 bases and J by 4 bases, with 10 bases left in between. The CDR3 totals 12 residues.

Sequencing was performed on naive CD8+ T cells sorted from blood. The genes are TRBV19 and TRBJ1-1; D possibly corresponds to TRBD1 (5 bases). This clonotype originated in a woman aged 25 to 39 in good health. CDR3 sequence: CASMAGTTEAFF. The CDR3 region has the DNA TGTGCCAGTATGGCAGGGACCACTGAAGCTTTCTTT. The complete variable domain, with remaining parts taken from reference TRBV19 and TRBJ1-1, reads DGGITQSPKYLFRKEGQNVTLSCEQNLNHDAMYWYRQDPGQGLRLIYYSQIVNDFQKGDIAEGYSVSREKKESFPLTVTSAQKNPTAFYLCASMAGTTEAFFGQGTRLTVV.